These 6 T cell receptor beta chains came from one sample sequenced in a study of blood T cell repertoires in COVID-19. Libraries were prepared by immunoSEQ multiplex PCR; TCRdb keeps only in-frame clonotypes and omits some of them. The sample lists approximately 50,000 clones; roughly 84% were seen once. The sequencing input was peripheral blood. The receptors were sampled from a man in his 70s with active COVID-19.

This clone was counted once. The chain joins TRBV7-3 to TRBJ2-5; 11 positions match TRBD2. This CDR3 has 16 amino acids. The germline gives CDR1 SGHTA, CDR2 FQGTGA. J lost 0 bases, V lost 5 bases, and 5 bases had no gene match. CDR3 sequence reads: CASSPGTSGNQETQYF. CDR3 DNA sequence: TGTGCCAGCAGCCCCGGGACTAGCGGAAACCAAGAGACCCAGTACTTC.

The rearrangement joins TRBV19 to TRBJ2-3, with 8 bases lining up with TRBD1. CDR1 and CDR2 (germline): LNHDA, SQIVND (reference sequence). The V segment lost 10 bases and the J segment 7 bases; nucleotides outside the gene matches: 10. This CDR3 region has 13 residues. The CDR3 sequence is CATADRVGYTQYF. CDR3 nucleotides: TGTGCCACCGCGGACAGGGTAGGGTATACGCAGTATTTT.

V usage is TRBV2 and J usage is TRBJ2-1; 7 nucleotides line up with TRBD1. After removal of 3 bases from V and 6 bases from J, the junction contained 8 bases not matched to a gene. The CDR3 runs 15 residues. Germline assignment: CDR1 SNHLY and CDR2 FYNNEI. As DNA, the CDR3 is TGTGCCAGCAGTGAGACAGGGATCTTTCCCAATGAGCAGTTCTTC. It translates to CASSETGIFPNEQFF. The variable domain in full, with the rest retrieved from reference TRBV2 and TRBJ2-1, is EPEVTQTPSHQVTQMGQEVILRCVPISNHLYFYWYRQILGQKVEFLVSFYNNEISEKSEIFDDQFSVERPDGSNFTLKIRSTKLEDSAMYFCASSETGIFPNEQFFGPGTRLTVL.

The chain links TRBV10-3 to TRBJ2-3; 14 bases match TRBD2. The CDR3 consists of 19 residues. Germline lookup yields CDR1 ENHRY and CDR2 SYGVKD. With 0 bases clipped from V and 2 bases from J, the junction kept 7 bases outside the gene matches. As DNA, the CDR3 is TGTGCCATCAGTGAGTCCCCGGGACTAGCGGGAGTTCCCACAGATACGCAGTATTTT. This encodes CAISESPGLAGVPTDTQYF.

The chain uses TRBV2 and TRBJ1-4, with D possibly matching TRBD1 (6 bases). Germline values: CDR1 SNHLY, CDR2 FYNNEI. The CDR3 has 14 amino acids. The V gene lost 6 bases and the J gene lost 5 bases, with 13 bases spanning the gap. The CDR3 DNA follows: TGTGCCAGCAGCGGGGGGCGGATGAATGAAAAACTGTTTTTT. Encoded protein: CASSGGRMNEKLFF. Based on the CDR3 plus reference TRBV2 and TRBJ1-4, the full variable domain is EPEVTQTPSHQVTQMGQEVILRCVPISNHLYFYWYRQILGQKVEFLVSFYNNEISEKSEIFDDQFSVERPDGSNFTLKIRSTKLEDSAMYFCASSGGRMNEKLFFGSGTQLSVL.

The V and J genes are TRBV11-3 and TRBJ2-2, with 9 bases matching TRBD2. Germline assignment: CDR1 SGHNT and CDR2 YENEEA. V lost 0 bases and J lost 1; bases outside the gene matches: 3. CDR3 length: 17 amino acids. CDR3 bases: TGTGCCAGCAGCTTAGAGGGACTAGCAGAGAACACCGGGGAGCTGTTTTTT. This codes for CASSLEGLAENTGELFF.